This T cell receptor beta chain stems from a study of blood T cell repertoires in COVID-19. CDR1 is SGDLS and CDR2 is YYNGEE in the germline V gene. V was pared by 3 bases and J by 11 bases, with 12 bases of the junction left unmatched. The CDR3 covers 14 residues. The data were produced by immunoSEQ multiplex PCR, yet TCRdb's version contains in-frame clones alone and is incomplete. This table holds about 400,000 clones, nearly 90% found once. Sequencing was carried out using PBMCs or T cells enriched from blood (not recorded which). The clonotype was recovered from a woman aged 40 to 50 with acute COVID-19. V is TRBV9 and J is TRBJ1-1; 8 bases align to TRBD1. CDR3: CASSAGDTGGFAFF. The CDR3 bases are TGTGCCAGCAGCGCCGGGGATACAGGGGGGTTCGCTTTCTTT.